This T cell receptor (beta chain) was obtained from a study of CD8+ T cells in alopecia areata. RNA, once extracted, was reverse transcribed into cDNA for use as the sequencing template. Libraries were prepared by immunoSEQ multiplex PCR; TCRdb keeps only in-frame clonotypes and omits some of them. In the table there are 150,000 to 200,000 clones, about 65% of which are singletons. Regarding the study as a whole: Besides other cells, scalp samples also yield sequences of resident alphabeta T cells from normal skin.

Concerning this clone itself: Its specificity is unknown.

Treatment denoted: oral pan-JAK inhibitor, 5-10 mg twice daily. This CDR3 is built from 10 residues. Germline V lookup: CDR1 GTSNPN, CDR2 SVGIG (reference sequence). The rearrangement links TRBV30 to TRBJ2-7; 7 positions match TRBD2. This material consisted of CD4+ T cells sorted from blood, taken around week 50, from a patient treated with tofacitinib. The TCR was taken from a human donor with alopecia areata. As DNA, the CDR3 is TGTGCGGGAGGGAGCTTCGAGCAGTACTTC. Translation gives CAGGSFEQYF.